Shown below are 20 T cell receptor beta chains from a single sample sequenced in a study of vaccination effects on CD4 cells after COVID-19. Produced via immunoSEQ multiplex PCR; TCRdb's table is partial and in-frame only. The sample gives under 80,000 clones, more than 65% of which show up once; 5% is in the top ten. Using viral peptide pools, the ViraFEST assay grew out antigen-specific CD4+ T cells prior to sequencing. It was after roughly ten days of culture that CD4+ T cells were isolated. The person acquired a PCR-confirmed SARS-CoV-2 infection between March and December 2020. No antigens are known for them. The starting material was CD4+ T cells from PBMCs cultured with HIV peptides, obtained before COVID-19 vaccination. The subset: HIV-1 Nef peptide pool negative control/reference culture. These receptors were taken from a human donor who had a prior SARS-CoV-2 infection.

The chain employs TRBV21-1 and TRBJ2-7; the table's D gene call, TRBD2, was not cross checked with the DNA. TRBV21-1 corresponds to a pseudogene. CDR3 size: 17 residues. The CDR3 loop is CASSKESRKSGTHEQYF. For the CDR3, the DNA is TGTGCCAGCAGCAAAGAATCCAGGAAGAGCGGGACCCACGAGCAGTACTTC.

This clone is a singleton in its sample. V is TRBV5-1 and J is TRBJ2-5; D possibly corresponds to TRBD2 (6 bases). The germline V gene encodes CDR1 SGHRS and CDR2 YFSETQ. The CDR3 sequence is 17 residues long. V shed 4 bases and J shed 0 bases, with 19 bases lying between them. The CDR3 sequence: CASSPRGLNLYQETQYF. The CDR3, as DNA: TGCGCCAGCAGCCCGAGGGGACTCAACCTCTACCAAGAGACCCAGTACTTC. Full variable domain (outside the CDR3, taken from reference TRBV5-1 and TRBJ2-5): KAGVTQTPRYLIKTRGQQVTLSCSPISGHRSVSWYQQTPGQGLQFLFEYFSETQRNKGNFPGRFSGRQFSNSRSEMNVSTLELGDSALYLCASSPRGLNLYQETQYFGPGTRLLVL.

CDR3: CASSPTSGEGNEQFF. In nucleotides, the CDR3 is TGTGCCAGCAGCCCCACTAGCGGAGAGGGCAATGAGCAGTTCTTC. The chain couples TRBV5-4 to TRBJ2-1, with 8 bases that match TRBD2. CDR3 length equals 15 residues. Looked up from germline, CDR1 is SGHNT and CDR2 is YYREEE (reference sequence). After removal of 4 bases from V and 6 bases from J, the junction contained 9 bases not matched to a gene.

This clone was counted a few times. The chain combines TRBV7-6 with TRBJ1-1; D possibly corresponds to TRBD1 (5 bases). Germline V lookup: CDR1 SGHVS, CDR2 FNYEAQ. The ends were cut back, 0 bases at V and 4 bases at J, with 12 bases in the middle. This CDR3 is built from 15 residues. The CDR3 spells CASSLAGGARTEAFF. CDR3 in DNA: TGTGCCAGCAGCTTAGCGGGCGGGGCTCGCACTGAAGCTTTCTTT.

This clone came up a few times. The chain employs TRBV15 and TRBJ2-4, with unresolved D. V was shortened by 3 bases and J by 7 bases, with 16 bases between the two germline ends. The CDR3 spans 15 residues. Germline lookup yields CDR1 LNHNV and CDR2 YYDKDF (reference sequence). CDR3 in DNA: TGTGCCACCAGCAGTGACGGACGAGGTGAGAACATTCAGTACTTC. It is translated as CATSSDGRGENIQYF.

The chain joins TRBV19 to TRBJ2-3; TRBD1 matches 9 bases. Germline trimming cut 5 bases from V and 1 base from J; bases unmatched to any gene: 7. Germline V gene lookup returns CDR1 LNHDA and CDR2 SQIVND (reference sequence). The CDR3 loop spans 16 amino acids. The CDR3 nucleotides read TGTGCCAGTAGTCCCTGGACAGGGGCGGGCACAGATACGCAGTATTTT. Residues: CASSPWTGAGTDTQYF. Combining the CDR3 with reference TRBV19 and TRBJ2-3 gives the whole variable domain DGGITQSPKYLFRKEGQNVTLSCEQNLNHDAMYWYRQDPGQGLRLIYYSQIVNDFQKGDIAEGYSVSREKKESFPLTVTSAQKNPTAFYLCASSPWTGAGTDTQYFGPGTRLTVL.

V and J are TRBV5-1 and TRBJ1-4, with 10 bases lining up with TRBD1. The length of the CDR3 is 14 residues. The ends lost 3 bases at V and 8 bases at J; junction bases unmatched: 4. Germline CDR1 is SGHRS and CDR2 is YFSETQ. For the CDR3, the DNA is TGCGCCAGCAGCTCTGGACAGGGGGAAGAAAAACTGTTTTTT. This encodes CASSSGQGEEKLFF.

J is TRBJ2-6 and V is TRBV4-2; D possibly corresponds to TRBD2 (5 bases). Germline values: CDR1 LGHNA, CDR2 YNFKEQ. The CDR3 has 18 residues. Trimming took off 2 bases at V and 4 bases at J, with 18 bases between the two ends. CDR3 sequence reads: CASSQFASTSSGANVLTF. CDR3 DNA: TGTGCCAGCAGCCAATTCGCTAGCACTTCTTCGGGGGCCAACGTCCTGACTTTC.

V gene TRBV5-1 combines with J gene TRBJ2-1; TRBD1 or TRBD2 may be the D gene (6 bases each). Between the trimmed V and J ends, which lost 4 bases and 7 bases, there was a span of 18 bases. The germline V gene encodes CDR1 SGHRS and CDR2 YFSETQ. The CDR3 spans 15 residues. In DNA form, the CDR3 reads TGCGCCAGCAGCCGAACGGACAGACGGGGGAATGAGCAGTTCTTC. Its translation is CASSRTDRRGNEQFF.

The chain links TRBV6-2 or TRBV6-3 to TRBJ2-7; D is undetermined. CDR3 length: 14 amino acids. Germline V gives CDR1 MNHEY, CDR2 SVGEGT. V lost 6 bases, J lost 6 bases, and 18 bases lay in between. CDR3 protein: CASSRPWARSEQYF. CDR3 coding DNA: TGTGCCAGCAGCCGACCGTGGGCTCGCTCCGAGCAGTACTTC.

The rearrangement uses TRBV5-4 and TRBJ2-7; 9 bases agree with TRBD1. Germline V gene sequence: CDR1 SGHNT, CDR2 YYREEE (reference sequence). The CDR3 is 14 residues long. The V and J ends lost 4 bases and 2 bases, in that order; junction bases with no gene match: 4. CDR3 residues: CASSPRQGAYEQYF. The DNA of the CDR3 is TGTGCCAGCAGCCCCCGACAGGGGGCCTACGAGCAGTACTTC.

This chain links TRBV10-3 with TRBJ1-2; D gene ambiguous. This CDR3 contains 18 residues. Trimming left V 2 bases short and J 3 bases short, with 22 bases between. Germline-derived CDR1 and CDR2 are ENHRY and SYGVKD. CDR3 amino acids: CAISEAQAPILGYYGYTF. The CDR3, as DNA: TGTGCCATCAGTGAGGCCCAGGCTCCGATATTAGGGTACTATGGCTACACCTTC.

The V gene is TRBV7-2, the J gene TRBJ2-5; 11 bases agree with TRBD2. Looked up from germline, CDR1 is SGHTA and CDR2 is FQGNSA. After removal of 0 bases from V and 6 bases from J, the junction contained 18 bases not matched to a gene. The CDR3 covers 20 residues. The CDR3 coding sequence is TGTGCCAGCAGCTTAGCCGACCCTAGCGGGGGGTCGGCCCGAAGTAAGACCCAGTACTTC. Translating gives CASSLADPSGGSARSKTQYF.

V and J are TRBV24-1 and TRBJ1-2; D might be TRBD1 (5 bases). The CDR3 sequence is 14 residues long. With 3 bases removed from V and 5 bases from J, the gap between germline ends came to 12 bases. Germline V gene lookup returns CDR1 KGHDR and CDR2 SFDVKD. CDR3 amino acids: CATSDNRGRYGYTF. The CDR3 coding sequence is TGTGCCACCAGTGATAATCGGGGCCGGTATGGCTACACCTTC.

Here the CDR3 reads CSATEKVGYTF. The CDR3, as DNA: TGCAGTGCCACGGAAAAGGTTGGCTACACCTTC. The chain is built from TRBV20-1 and TRBJ1-2; no firm D call. Trimming cost V 6 bases and J 7 bases, with 12 bases left between them. The CDR3 runs 11 residues. Germline CDR1 reads DFQATT; CDR2 reads SNEGSKA (reference sequence).

The chain is built from TRBV7-2 and TRBJ2-3, with TRBD1 matching 11 bases. Germline V lookup: CDR1 SGHTA, CDR2 FQGNSA. Unmatched junction bases numbered 8, after V lost 4 bases and J lost 5 bases. The CDR3 consists of 16 residues. The CDR3 nucleotides read TGTGCCAGCAGCTCGGGCGGGACAGGGGGGGGAGATACGCAGTATTTT. Translated, it gives CASSSGGTGGGDTQYF.

The rearrangement uses TRBV7-2 and TRBJ1-2, with D perhaps TRBD1 (5 bases). The germline V and J ends were trimmed by 1 base and 4 bases, with 10 bases remaining between them. The CDR3 covers 14 residues. CDR1 SGHTA and CDR2 FQGNSA come from the germline V gene. The CDR3 DNA reads TGTGCCAGCAGCTTAGATCCAGGGACCTATGGCTACACCTTC. Protein sequence: CASSLDPGTYGYTF.

This clone was recorded a few times. V and J are TRBV30 and TRBJ1-4; D uncertain. Germline V CDR1 and CDR2: GTSNPN, SVGIG (reference sequence). The V end lost 0 bases, the J end lost 7 bases, and 6 bases lay between the germline ends. CDR3 length: 12 residues. CDR3 nucleotide sequence: TGTGCCTGGAGTGTGGAGAGTGAAAAACTGTTTTTT. It translates to CAWSVESEKLFF.

This chain links TRBV5-1 with TRBJ2-1, with 7 bases fitting TRBD2. From germline, CDR1 is SGHRS and CDR2 YFSETQ. V trimming: 2 bases; J trimming: 5 bases; junction bases outside the gene matches: 10. The CDR3 extends over 16 amino acids. CDR3 sequence: CASSFTGGSQHNEQFF. CDR3 nucleotides: TGCGCCAGCAGCTTCACCGGGGGGAGTCAGCACAATGAGCAGTTCTTC.

The chain has TRBV5-6 and TRBJ1-3; no clear D. V was clipped by 2 bases and J by 3 bases, with 9 bases between them. The CDR3 has 14 residues. Germline V gives CDR1 SGHDT, CDR2 YYEEEE. The chain's CDR3 is CASSFYGSGNTIYF. DNA of the CDR3: TGTGCCAGCAGCTTTTACGGAAGTGGAAACACCATATATTTT.